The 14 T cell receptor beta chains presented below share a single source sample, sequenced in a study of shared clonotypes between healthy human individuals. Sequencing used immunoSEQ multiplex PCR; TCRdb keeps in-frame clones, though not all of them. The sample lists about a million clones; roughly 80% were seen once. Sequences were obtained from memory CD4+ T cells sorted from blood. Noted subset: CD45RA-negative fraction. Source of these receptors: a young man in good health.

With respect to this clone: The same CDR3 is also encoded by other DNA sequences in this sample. CDR3 region: CASSSNSGANVLTF. CDR3 DNA sequence: TGCGCCAGCAGCTCAAATTCTGGGGCCAACGTCCTGACTTTC. The rearrangement joins TRBV5-1 to TRBJ2-6; D gene unclear. Germline V gene data show CDR1 as SGHRS and CDR2 as YFSETQ. Trimming stripped 3 bases from V and 1 base from J, with 5 bases between. This CDR3 is 14 amino acids long.

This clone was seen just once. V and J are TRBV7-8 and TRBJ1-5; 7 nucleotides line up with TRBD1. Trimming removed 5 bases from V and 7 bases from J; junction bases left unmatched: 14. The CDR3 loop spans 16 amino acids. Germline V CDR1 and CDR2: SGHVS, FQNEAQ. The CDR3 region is CASSPKFGTVNQPQHF. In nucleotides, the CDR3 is TGTGCCAGCAGCCCAAAGTTTGGGACAGTTAACCAGCCCCAGCATTTT. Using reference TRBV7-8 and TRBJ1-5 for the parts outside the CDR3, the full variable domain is GAGVSQSPRYKVAKRGQDVALRCDPISGHVSLFWYQQALGQGPEFLTYFQNEAQLDKSGLPSDRFFAERPEGSVSTLKIQRTQQEDSAVYLCASSPKFGTVNQPQHFGDGTRLSIL.

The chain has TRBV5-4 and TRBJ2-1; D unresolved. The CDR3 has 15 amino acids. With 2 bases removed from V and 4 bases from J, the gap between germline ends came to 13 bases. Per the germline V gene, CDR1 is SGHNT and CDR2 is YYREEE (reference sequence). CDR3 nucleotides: TGTGCCAGCAGCTTAGGACGGAAGTCTTACAATGAGCAGTTCTTC. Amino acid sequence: CASSLGRKSYNEQFF.

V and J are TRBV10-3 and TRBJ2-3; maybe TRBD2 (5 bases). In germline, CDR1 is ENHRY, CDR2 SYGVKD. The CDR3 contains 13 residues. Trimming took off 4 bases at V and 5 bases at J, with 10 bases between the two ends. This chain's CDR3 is CAISALEGDTQYF. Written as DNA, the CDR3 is TGTGCCATCAGTGCCCTAGAGGGAGATACGCAGTATTTT.

CDR3 protein: CASSLAGGLADTYEQYF. CDR3 sequence (DNA): TGTGCCAGCAGCTTAGCAGGGGGACTAGCGGACACGTACGAGCAGTACTTC. The chain uses TRBV7-2 and TRBJ2-7, with 11 bases fitting TRBD2. V lost 0 bases, J lost 4 bases, and 8 bases stayed unmatched. CDR3 size: 17 residues. In germline, CDR1 is SGHTA, CDR2 FQGNSA.

This CDR3 is CASSQEPLWDPSGYTF. The CDR3 DNA reads as TGCGCCAGCAGCCAAGAGCCCCTTTGGGACCCTAGTGGCTACACCTTC. V usage is TRBV4-3 and J usage is TRBJ1-2; possibly TRBD1 for D (5 bases). Per the germline V gene, CDR1 is LGHNA and CDR2 is YSLEER. The V end lost 0 bases, the J end lost 7 bases, and 18 bases lay between the germline ends. This CDR3 comprises 16 residues.

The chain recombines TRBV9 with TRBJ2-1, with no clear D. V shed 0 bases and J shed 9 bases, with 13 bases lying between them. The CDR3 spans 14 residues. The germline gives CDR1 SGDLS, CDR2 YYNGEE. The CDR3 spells CASSVDSSFGEQFF. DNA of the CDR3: TGTGCCAGCAGCGTAGATAGTAGCTTCGGTGAGCAGTTCTTC.

The CDR3 region has the DNA TGTGCCAGCTCAGAGGGGACAGGGGGAACAGTGAACACTGAAGCTTTCTTT. Translation: CASSEGTGGTVNTEAFF. The rearrangement uses TRBV18 and TRBJ1-1; TRBD1 agrees at 11 bases. Trimming removed 5 bases from V and 0 bases from J; junction bases left unmatched: 8. The CDR3 is 17 amino acids. CDR1 and CDR2 from the germline V gene are KGHSH and LQKENI.

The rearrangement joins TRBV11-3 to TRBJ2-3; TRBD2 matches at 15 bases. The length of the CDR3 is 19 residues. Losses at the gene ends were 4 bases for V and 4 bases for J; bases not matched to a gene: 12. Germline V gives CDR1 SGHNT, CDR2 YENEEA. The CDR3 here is CASSSRTSGGAKGADTQYF. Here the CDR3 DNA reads TGTGCCAGCAGCTCTCGGACTAGCGGGGGGGCTAAAGGTGCAGATACGCAGTATTTT.

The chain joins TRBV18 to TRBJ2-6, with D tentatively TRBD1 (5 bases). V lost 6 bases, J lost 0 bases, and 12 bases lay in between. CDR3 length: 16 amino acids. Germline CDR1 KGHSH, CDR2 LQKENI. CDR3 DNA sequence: TGTGCCAGCTCCCCCCAGGGTAACTCTGGGGCCAACGTCCTGACTTTC. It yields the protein CASSPQGNSGANVLTF.

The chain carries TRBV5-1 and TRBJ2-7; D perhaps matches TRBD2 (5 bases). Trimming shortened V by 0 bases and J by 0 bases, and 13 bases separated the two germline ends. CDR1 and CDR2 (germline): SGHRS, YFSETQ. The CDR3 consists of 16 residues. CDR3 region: CASSLGGLKSSYEQYF. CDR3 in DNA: TGCGCCAGCAGCTTGGGAGGACTTAAAAGCTCCTACGAGCAGTACTTC.

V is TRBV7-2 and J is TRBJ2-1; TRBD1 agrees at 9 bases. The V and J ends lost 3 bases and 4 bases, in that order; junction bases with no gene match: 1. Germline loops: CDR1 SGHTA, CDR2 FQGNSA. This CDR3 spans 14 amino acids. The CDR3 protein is CASSLTGGYNEQFF. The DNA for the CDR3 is TGTGCCAGCAGCTTGACAGGGGGATACAATGAGCAGTTCTTC.

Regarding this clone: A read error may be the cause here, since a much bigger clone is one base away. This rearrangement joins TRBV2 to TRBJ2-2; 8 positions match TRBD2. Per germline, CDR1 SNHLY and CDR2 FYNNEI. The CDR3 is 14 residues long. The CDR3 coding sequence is TGTGCCAGCCTTTTAGCGGGAAACACCGGGAAGCTGTTTTTT. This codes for CASLLAGNTGKLFF.

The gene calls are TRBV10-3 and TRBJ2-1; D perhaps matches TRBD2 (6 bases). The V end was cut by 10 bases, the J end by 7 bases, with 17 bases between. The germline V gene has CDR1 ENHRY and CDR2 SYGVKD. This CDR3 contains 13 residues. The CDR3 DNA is TGTGCCAACTGGAGGGGCTCTGGGAATGAGCAGTTCTTC. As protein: CANWRGSGNEQFF.